Detailed here is one T cell receptor (beta chain). What it recognizes is unknown. Germline assignment: CDR1 SGHKS and CDR2 YYEKEE (reference sequence). V shed 4 bases and J shed 7 bases, with 18 bases lying between them. CDR3 length equals 14 residues. The sample originates from a study of blood T cells in healthy people across ages. Study findings and constraints: When set beside aged donors, long-lived donors presented more naive CD4+ cells and higher diversity.

Each donor had 7.5 to 10 milliliters of peripheral blood drawn. Through a sample-barcoded 5' primer and a J-beta primer mix, a second PCR was run for roughly 6 to 12 cycles. A template-switch adaptor containing 12 random nucleotides labeled each cDNA molecule. TCRdb independently ran MiXCR on the 5' RACE reads; one entry per CDR3 protein. The sample includes about 510,000 distinct CDR3 sequences, about 27% of them seen just once. The same specimen was also included in a second study, on T cells of mothers and their children. In that study: The authors detected no persistent microchimeric T cell clones.

This chain joins TRBV5-5 and TRBJ2-7; D may be TRBD2 (5 bases). The specimen was blood. The clonotype was recovered from a boy aged 2 to 9 in good health. The DNA of the CDR3 is TGTGCCAGCAGCCGCCGGGAAAAAATGGGGGAGCAGTACTTC. Translated, it gives CASSRREKMGEQYF. The complete variable domain, with remaining parts taken from reference TRBV5-5 and TRBJ2-7, reads DAGVTQSPTHLIKTRGQQVTLRCSPISGHKSVSWYQQVLGQGPQFIFQYYEKEERGRGNFPDRFSARQFPNYSSELNVNALLLGDSALYLCASSRREKMGEQYFGPGTRLTVT.